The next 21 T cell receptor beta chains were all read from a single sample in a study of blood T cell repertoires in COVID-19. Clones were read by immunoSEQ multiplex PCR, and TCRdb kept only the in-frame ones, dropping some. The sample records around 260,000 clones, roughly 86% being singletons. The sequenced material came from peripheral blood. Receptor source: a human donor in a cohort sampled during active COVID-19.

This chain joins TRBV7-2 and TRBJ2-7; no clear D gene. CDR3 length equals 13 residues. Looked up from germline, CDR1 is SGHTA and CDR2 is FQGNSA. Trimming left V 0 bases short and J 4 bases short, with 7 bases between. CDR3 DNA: TGTGCCAGCAGCTTAGCCCAGGTTTACGAGCAGTACTTC. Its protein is CASSLAQVYEQYF.

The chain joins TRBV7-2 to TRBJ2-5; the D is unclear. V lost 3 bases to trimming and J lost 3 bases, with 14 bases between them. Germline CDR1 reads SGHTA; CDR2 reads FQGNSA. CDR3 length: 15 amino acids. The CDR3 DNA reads TGTGCCAGCAGCTTCAGGATGGTGGATAAAGAGACCCAGTACTTC. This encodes CASSFRMVDKETQYF.

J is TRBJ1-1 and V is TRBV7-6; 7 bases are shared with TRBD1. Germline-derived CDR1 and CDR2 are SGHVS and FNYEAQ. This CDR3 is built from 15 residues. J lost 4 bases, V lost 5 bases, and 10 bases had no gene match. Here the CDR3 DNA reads TGTGCCAGCAGCGCCTCCACAGGGGATTCCACTGAAGCTTTCTTT. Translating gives CASSASTGDSTEAFF.

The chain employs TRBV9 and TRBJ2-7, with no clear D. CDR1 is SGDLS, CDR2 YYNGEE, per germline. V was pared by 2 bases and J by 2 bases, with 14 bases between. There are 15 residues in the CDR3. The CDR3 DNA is TGTGCCAGCAGCGTTTCTCCGTTGCCTACCTACGAGCAGTACTTC. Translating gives CASSVSPLPTYEQYF.

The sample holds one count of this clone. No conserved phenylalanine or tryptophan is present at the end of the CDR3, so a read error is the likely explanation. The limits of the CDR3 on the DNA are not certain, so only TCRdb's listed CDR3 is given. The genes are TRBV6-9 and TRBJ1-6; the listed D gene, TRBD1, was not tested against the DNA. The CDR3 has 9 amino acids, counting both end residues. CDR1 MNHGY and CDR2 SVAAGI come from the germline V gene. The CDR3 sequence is CASSLQYLE.

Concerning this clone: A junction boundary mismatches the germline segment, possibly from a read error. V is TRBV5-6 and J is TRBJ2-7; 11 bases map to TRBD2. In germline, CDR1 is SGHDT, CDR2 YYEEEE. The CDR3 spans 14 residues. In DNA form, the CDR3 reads TGTGCCAGCAGCTTGGTCCTAGCGGGAGGACGAAGGGACTTC. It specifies CASSLVLAGGRRDF.

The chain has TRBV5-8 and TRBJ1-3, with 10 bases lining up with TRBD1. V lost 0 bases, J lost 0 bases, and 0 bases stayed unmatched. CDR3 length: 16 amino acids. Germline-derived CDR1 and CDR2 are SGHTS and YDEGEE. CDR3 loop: CASSLGTGGSGNTIYF. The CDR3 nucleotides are TGTGCCAGCAGCTTGGGGACAGGGGGCTCTGGAAACACCATATATTTT. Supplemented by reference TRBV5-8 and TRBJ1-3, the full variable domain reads EAGVTQSPTHLIKTRGQQATLRCSPISGHTSVYWYQQALGLGLQFLLWYDEGEERNRGNFPPRFSGRQFPNYSSELNVNALELEDSALYLCASSLGTGGSGNTIYFGEGSWLTVV.

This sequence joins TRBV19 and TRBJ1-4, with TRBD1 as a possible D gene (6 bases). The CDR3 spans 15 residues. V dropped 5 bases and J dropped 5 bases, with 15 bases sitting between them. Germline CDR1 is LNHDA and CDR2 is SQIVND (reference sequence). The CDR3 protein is CASSSNQGINEKLFF. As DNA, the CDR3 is TGTGCCAGTAGTTCGAACCAGGGGATCAATGAAAAACTGTTTTTT. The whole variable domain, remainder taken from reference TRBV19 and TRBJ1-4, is DGGITQSPKYLFRKEGQNVTLSCEQNLNHDAMYWYRQDPGQGLRLIYYSQIVNDFQKGDIAEGYSVSREKKESFPLTVTSAQKNPTAFYLCASSSNQGINEKLFFGSGTQLSVL.

In DNA, the CDR3 is TGCGCCAGCAGCGCTCTACAGGGGTTTGGGGCCAACGTCCTGACTTTC. Amino acids: CASSALQGFGANVLTF. V is TRBV5-1 and J is TRBJ2-6; TRBD1 matches 7 bases. The CDR3 spans 16 residues. Germline V CDR1 and CDR2: SGHRS, YFSETQ. Trimming took 4 bases from V and 3 from J; bases not matched to a gene: 7.

Here the CDR3 DNA reads TGTGCCAGCCTAGCCAGCGGGGCCCACGAGCAGTACTTC. Translating gives CASLASGAHEQYF. The V and J genes are TRBV7-9 and TRBJ2-7, with 7 bases identical to TRBD2. V lost 8 bases and J lost 5; bases outside the gene matches: 9. Germline V gene data show CDR1 as SEHNR and CDR2 as FQNEAQ (reference sequence). The CDR3 loop spans 13 amino acids.

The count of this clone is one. CDR3 loop: CASSRGPGDTEAFF. CDR3 in DNA: TGTGCCAGCAGCCGGGGCCCAGGGGACACTGAAGCTTTCTTT. This sequence joins TRBV7-6 and TRBJ1-1, with D maybe TRBD1 (6 bases). CDR3 length equals 14 residues. The germline V gene has CDR1 SGHVS and CDR2 FNYEAQ. Trimming removed 5 bases at V and 3 bases at J, with 13 bases between.

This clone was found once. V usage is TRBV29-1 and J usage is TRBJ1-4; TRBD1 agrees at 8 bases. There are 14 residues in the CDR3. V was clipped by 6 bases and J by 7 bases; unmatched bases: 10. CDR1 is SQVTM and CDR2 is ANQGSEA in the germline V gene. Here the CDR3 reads CSVSSTGGAEKLFF. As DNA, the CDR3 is TGCAGCGTCTCCTCAACAGGGGGGGCTGAAAAACTGTTTTTT.

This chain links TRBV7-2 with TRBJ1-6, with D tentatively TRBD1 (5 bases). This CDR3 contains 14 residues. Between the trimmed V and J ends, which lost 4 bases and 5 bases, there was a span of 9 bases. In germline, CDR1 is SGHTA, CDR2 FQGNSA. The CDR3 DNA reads TGTGCCAGCAGCTCTAGGACAAATAATTCACCCCTCCACTTT. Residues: CASSSRTNNSPLHF.

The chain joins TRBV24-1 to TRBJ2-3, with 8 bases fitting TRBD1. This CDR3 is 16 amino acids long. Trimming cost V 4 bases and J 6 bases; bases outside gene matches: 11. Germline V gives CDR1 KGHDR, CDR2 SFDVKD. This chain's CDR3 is CATSDPGQGPRDTQYF. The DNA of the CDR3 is TGTGCCACCAGTGACCCTGGACAGGGTCCCCGGGATACGCAGTATTTT.

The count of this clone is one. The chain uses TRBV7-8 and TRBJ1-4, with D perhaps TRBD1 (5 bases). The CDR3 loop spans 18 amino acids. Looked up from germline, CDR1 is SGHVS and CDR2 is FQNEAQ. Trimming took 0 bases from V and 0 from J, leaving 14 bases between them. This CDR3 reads CASSLAQHGGTTNEKLFF. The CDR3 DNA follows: TGTGCCAGCAGCTTAGCCCAGCACGGGGGAACAACTAATGAAAAACTGTTTTTT.

CDR3: CASSFMYEQYF. The CDR3 coding sequence is TGTGCCAGCAGTTTTATGTACGAGCAGTACTTC. The rearrangement uses TRBV12-3 or TRBV12-4 and TRBJ2-7, with D uncertain. V gave up 3 bases and J gave up 4 bases, with 4 bases separating them. The CDR3 length is 11 residues.

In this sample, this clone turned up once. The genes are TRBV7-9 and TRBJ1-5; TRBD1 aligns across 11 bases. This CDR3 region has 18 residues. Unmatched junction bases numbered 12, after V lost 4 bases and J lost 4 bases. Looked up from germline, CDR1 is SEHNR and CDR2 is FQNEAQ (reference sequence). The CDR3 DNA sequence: TGTGCCAGCAGCTCAATAGGGACAGGGGGAAACGGGAATCAGCCCCAGCATTTT. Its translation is CASSSIGTGGNGNQPQHF.

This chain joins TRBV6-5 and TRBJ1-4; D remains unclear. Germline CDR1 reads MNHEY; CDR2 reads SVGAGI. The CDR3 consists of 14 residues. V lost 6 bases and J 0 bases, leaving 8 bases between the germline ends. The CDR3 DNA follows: TGTGCCAGCAGCGAGCACTCAACTAATGAAAAACTGTTTTTT. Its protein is CASSEHSTNEKLFF.

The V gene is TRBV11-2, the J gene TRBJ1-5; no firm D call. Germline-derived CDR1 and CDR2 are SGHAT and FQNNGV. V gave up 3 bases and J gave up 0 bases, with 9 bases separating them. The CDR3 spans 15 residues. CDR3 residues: CASSLGSYSNQPQHF. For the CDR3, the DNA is TGTGCCAGCAGCTTGGGCAGCTATAGCAATCAGCCCCAGCATTTT. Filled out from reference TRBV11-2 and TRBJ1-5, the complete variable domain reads EAGVAQSPRYKIIEKRQSVAFWCNPISGHATLYWYQQILGQGPKLLIQFQNNGVVDDSQLPKDRFSAERLKGVDSTLKIQPAKLEDSAVYLCASSLGSYSNQPQHFGDGTRLSIL.

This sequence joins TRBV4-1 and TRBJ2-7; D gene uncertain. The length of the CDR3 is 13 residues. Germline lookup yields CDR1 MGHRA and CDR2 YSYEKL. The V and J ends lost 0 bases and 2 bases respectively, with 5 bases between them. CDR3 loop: CASSQEKPYEQYF. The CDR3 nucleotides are TGCGCCAGCAGCCAAGAAAAGCCCTACGAGCAGTACTTC.

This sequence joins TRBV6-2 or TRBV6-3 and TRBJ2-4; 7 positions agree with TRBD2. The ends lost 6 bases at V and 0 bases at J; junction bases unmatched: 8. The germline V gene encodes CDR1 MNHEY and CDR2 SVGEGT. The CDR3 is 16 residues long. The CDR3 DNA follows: TGTGCCAGCAGCCCTCGACTAGCAGGAGCCAAAAACATTCAGTACTTC. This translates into CASSPRLAGAKNIQYF.